Shown below are 2 T cell receptor beta chains from a single sample sequenced in a study of T cell changes during pregnancy in multiple sclerosis. Using immunoSEQ multiplex PCR, the repertoire was profiled, and TCRdb retains in-frame clones only, with some absent. The profile shows approximately 65,000 clones, around 90% of them singletons. The sample consisted of peripheral blood, taken in the third trimester of pregnancy. The receptors shown here come from a female donor in good health, enrolled as a control in a pregnancy study.

The J gene is TRBJ2-7, the V gene TRBV7-9; 8 nucleotides align to TRBD1. The germline gives CDR1 SEHNR, CDR2 FQNEAQ (reference sequence). V lost 5 bases, J lost 0 bases, and 6 bases stayed unmatched. The CDR3 loop spans 15 amino acids. The CDR3 bases are TGTGCCAGCAGCACAGGGGGTGCAAGCTCCTACGAGCAGTACTTC. Protein: CASSTGGASSYEQYF.

V is TRBV2 and J is TRBJ2-6; the D gene is possibly TRBD1 (5 bases). Trimming cost V 5 bases and J 0 bases, with 8 bases left between them. CDR3 length: 15 amino acids. Per the germline V gene, CDR1 is SNHLY and CDR2 is FYNNEI. For the CDR3, the DNA is TGTGCCAGCAGTTACAGGAGCTCTGGGGCCAACGTCCTGACTTTC. Its translation is CASSYRSSGANVLTF.